Listed below are T cell receptor beta chains from one sample, sequenced in a study of cytomegalovirus exposure and HLA in healthy donors. Measured with immunoSEQ multiplex PCR; TCRdb has only the in-frame clones, and not every one. The top ten clones hold 9.5% to 15% of a sample with 150,000 to 180,000 clones, 70% to 80% of them seen once. Sample: PBMCs. These receptors came from a young man in good health and CMV-seropositive. The CDR3 runs from the conserved cysteine through the conserved F or W.

j_call v_call cdr3_aa
TRBJ1-5 TRBV2 CASTPGGRQPQHF
. TRBV4-2 CASSHGLVDEQYF
TRBJ2-1 TRBV2 CASWFGTNYNEQFF
TRBJ1-5 TRBV4-1 CASSQVDRGEGNQPQHF
TRBJ1-4 TRBV9 CASSAGGGSSNEKLFF
TRBJ1-2 TRBV7-2 CASSQGAYGYTF
TRBJ2-5 TRBV14 CASSQGLAGGGTQYF
TRBJ2-7 TRBV2 CASRGQLNGEQYF
TRBJ2-7 TRBV7-9 CASSLGQLPFIEQYF
TRBJ2-3 TRBV27 CASTSSSGSTDTQYF